The clone carrying this TCR beta chain was detected once. This sample is part of a study of blood T cell repertoires in COVID-19. Study in general: COVID-19 samples collected from the United States, Italy and Spain covered acute and convalescent phases.

The germline V gene has CDR1 SGHNT and CDR2 YYREEE (reference sequence). The V end lost 0 bases, the J end lost 0 bases, and 10 bases lay between the germline ends. The CDR3 is 16 amino acids. In the study's own analysis: Estimation of nucleated cell counts was performed using reference gene primer amplification. TCRdb's table, derived via immunoSEQ multiplex PCR, lists solely in-frame clones and lacks some. The V and J calls and the clone size are those of that table, but D and trimming were determined from the DNA. Here the sample spans roughly 180,000 clones, around four fifths being singletons. The rearrangement joins TRBV5-4 to TRBJ1-3; no firm D call. Sequences were obtained from PBMCs or T cells enriched from blood (not recorded which). This receptor was taken from a woman aged 45-65 years in a cohort exposed to, infected with or recovered from COVID-19 (not recorded which). DNA of the CDR3: TGTGCCAGCAGCTTGGGGCCCAGTCCCTCTGGAAACACCATATATTTT. Protein: CASSLGPSPSGNTIYF.